Described below is a single T cell receptor (beta chain) sequence and its context. There is no known antigen for this receptor. No qualities accompany the bases; no much larger clone lies one base away. The CDR3 measures 18 amino acids from cysteine to phenylalanine. Of the read, only the CDR3 DNA is kept; its 54 bases are in frame from base 1. V is cut by 2 bases and J by 0 bases, and the space between the germline ends is 16 bases. Looking up the germline V gene (reference sequence) yields CDR1 SEHNR and CDR2 FQNEAQ. To prepare the library, 5' RACE was applied. The instrument was a NextSeq 500. The TCR library protocol attached unique molecular identifiers to individual cDNA molecules to correct for sequencing error and PCR bias. Both TCR alpha and beta chains were sequenced, and tight co-correlation was observed between alpha and beta sequence abundances in each sample. Under the source paper's analysis protocol: V gene, J gene and CDR3 annotation of TCR sequences was performed with Decombinator V4. TCRs were defined as expanded if a significant change between any two time points was detected under a Poisson model with p below 0.0001. TCR abundances were normalised to the total number of TCRs sequenced in each sample and reported as counts per million. MAIT TCRs were defined by TRAV1-2 paired with TRAJ12, TRAJ20 or TRAJ33, and iNKT TCRs by TRAV10 paired with TRAJ18. VDJdb, accessed on 1 November 2021, was searched for TCRs annotated for CMV, EBV and SARS-CoV-2, and TCRs annotated for more than one antigen were excluded. In TCRdb, the public reads were trimmed at Q25 with fastp and aligned with MiXCR, with productive beta chains retained. One record per CDR3 amino acid sequence lists the most common genes and DNA. TCRdb, rather than the study authors, made the V and J calls. The sample yields around 89,000 distinct CDR3 sequences; roughly 14% were counted once. 0.58% of the sample rests with the top ten.

The source of the sample is a study of early T cells in non-severe SARS-CoV-2 infection (dated by TCRdb to about 2021). Describing the broader study: Because TCR sequencing was done on bulk RNA from unsorted whole blood, the alpha and beta chains could not be paired. Beyond this particular receptor, the publication reports: VDJdb matching was skewed toward anti-spike CD8 responses and likely underestimated virus-specific expansions by missing private and CD4 specificities.

The study was a case-control design nested within a healthcare worker cohort in London, UK, with weekly nasopharyngeal swab PCR tests and blood sampling. Healthcare workers were enrolled in the week of the UK lockdown, from 23 to 31 March 2020, and were followed every week for up to roughly 15 weeks. The sequence derives from an adult who was a healthcare worker with PCR-confirmed SARS-CoV-2 infection or an uninfected control (not recorded which). The receptor chain draws on TRBV7-9 and TRBJ1-4; a weak D assignment points to TRBD1 (5 bases agree). The sequenced sample consisted of whole blood. The DNA reads TGTGCCAGCAGCTTAACTACCGGACACGAACCAACTAATGAAAAACTGTTTTTT. The translation is CASSLTTGHEPTNEKLFF.